The 3 T cell receptor beta chains in this list originate from one sample, sequenced in a study of blood T cells in healthy people across ages. Then a second PCR, running roughly 7 to 11 cycles, was carried out with a sample-barcoded 5' primer and a J-beta primer mix. Each CDR3 protein is one row after TCRdb ran MiXCR on the 5' RACE reads. The data show 800,000 to 950,000 distinct CDR3 sequences, almost 30% seen once. Another study also made use of these data, one on T cells of mothers and their children.

The sequenced sample was blood. The receptors shown here come from a woman aged 40 to 50 in good health.

A few counts support this clonotype. This chain links TRBV20-1 with TRBJ2-3; TRBD2 agrees at 10 bases. Germline trimming cut 6 bases from V and 1 base from J; bases unmatched to any gene: 7. Germline loops: CDR1 DFQATT, CDR2 SNEGSKA (reference sequence). There are 15 residues in the CDR3. The chain's CDR3 is CSAITSGVRTDTQYF. Written as DNA, the CDR3 is TGCAGTGCCATTACTAGCGGGGTACGCACAGATACGCAGTATTTT.

Concerning this clonotype: It may be a read error: a sequence one base away is much more abundant. The gene calls are TRBV3-1 and TRBJ2-5, with 10 nucleotides matching TRBD2. V dropped 3 bases and J dropped 2; count of bases not matched to a gene: 9. In germline, CDR1 is LGHDT, CDR2 YNNKEL (reference sequence). The CDR3 runs 17 residues. CDR3 coding DNA: TGTGCCAGCAGCCAGTTCCGAACTAGCGGGGCACAAGAGACCCAGTACTTC. Its protein product is CASSQFRTSGAQETQYF.

The chain carries TRBV7-9 and TRBJ2-2; D not certain. V lost 1 base and J lost 5, with 8 bases in between. Germline values: CDR1 SEHNR, CDR2 FQNEAQ (reference sequence). The CDR3 spans 14 residues. CDR3 in amino acids: CASSLDLYTGELFF. The CDR3 bases are TGTGCCAGCAGCTTAGATCTATATACCGGGGAGCTGTTTTTT.